This T cell receptor (beta chain) emerged from a study of Ad26.COV2.S vaccination and SARS-CoV-2 variants. Sequenced by immunoSEQ multiplex PCR; TCRdb stores in-frame clones only, minus some. In the table there are around 450,000 clones, 75% to 90% of which are singletons. The germline V gene encodes CDR1 MNHEY and CDR2 SVGAGI. V lost 2 bases to trimming and J lost 8 bases, with 15 bases between them. This CDR3 has 15 residues. Indicated treatment: 19 received Ad26.COV2.S at low or high dose, single or two shots; 5 received placebo; per-sample allocation not given. Material that was analyzed had been drawn on day 63 after the first vaccine or placebo injection.

The clonotype was recovered from a person aged 18-65 years who received the Ad26.COV2.S COVID-19 vaccine or a placebo. V and J are TRBV6-5 and TRBJ1-4; a weak D match, TRBD1 (6 bases). The specimen comprised peripheral blood, sampled in a trial of Ad26.COV2.S vaccine versus placebo. Written as DNA, the CDR3 is TGTGCCAGCAGTTACCCCGGGTCCCAGGGGGAAAAACTGTTTTTT. Amino acids: CASSYPGSQGEKLFF.